This TCR beta chain stems from a study of radiation and T cells in renal cell carcinoma. About the research overall: Nephrectomy followed 15 Gy stereotactic body radiation by 4 weeks. Study-level findings and limits: Baseline intratumoral clonotype presence is unknown without pretreatment biopsies.

Time point: baseline pretreatment blood. As for treatment: 15 Gy SBRT to primary tumor, nephrectomy 4 weeks later. Remarks on this clone: Its target is unknown.

Germline CDR1 reads MNHEY; CDR2 reads SVGAGI. This CDR3 comprises 14 residues. Trimming removed 7 bases from V and 0 bases from J, with 7 bases in between. Repertoires were generated with immunoSEQ multiplex PCR, while TCRdb's copy carries only in-frame clones and drops some. The profile shows about 140,000 clones, over 80% of them singletons. The chain carries TRBV6-5 and TRBJ2-6; D remains unclear. The source of this sequence is a woman in her forties or fifties with renal cell carcinoma. Sequenced material: blood, taken from a patient whose treatment included radiotherapy and nephrectomy. CDR3 amino acids: CASNRDSGANVLTF. The CDR3 coding sequence is TGTGCCAGCAATCGCGACTCTGGGGCCAACGTCCTGACTTTC.